This entry is about one T cell receptor (beta chain). Its antigen is unknown. This entry belongs to a study of T-cell reconstitution after alpha-beta-depleted transplantation in children. Study-level points and caveats: As was reported, about two months after transplant, alpha-beta T cells came from several hundred expanded graft clones. Counts and diversity of T cells one year after transplant came mostly from newly produced T cells. After transplant, high TCRbeta diversity at day 60 in some patients arose from surviving recipient T cells and thymic progenitors.

For TCRbeta, the library was prepared with unique molecular identifiers. One entry per CDR3 protein, called by TCRdb with MiXCR from the PCR reads. The table shows about 400,000 distinct CDR3 sequences, with roughly 16% occurring only once. The CDR3 sequence is 15 residues long. V was cut by 0 bases and J by 1 base, with 10 bases left in between. Germline-derived CDR1 and CDR2 are SGHAT and FQNNGV. The chain is built from TRBV11-2 and TRBJ2-7; maybe TRBD2 (5 bases). The sequence came from a boy in the first two years of life who had a stem cell transplant for Wiskott-Aldrich syndrome, so the T cells may come from the graft donor. This specimen was PBMCs, mostly from graft donor cells, taken 360 days after TCRalphabeta/CD19-depleted stem cell transplant. The DNA for the CDR3 is TGTGCCAGCAGCTTAGACCAGGACTCATCCTACGAGCAGTACTTC. Protein product: CASSLDQDSSYEQYF.